This T cell receptor (beta chain) derives from a study of response to subunit inactivated influenza vaccine. A single record per CDR3 protein comes from TCRdb applying MiXCR to the RT-PCR reads. In the table there are about 700,000 distinct CDR3 sequences, about 14% of which are singletons. Trimming pared 4 bases from V and 2 bases from J, leaving 13 bases between. This CDR3 spans 15 amino acids. Germline V lookup: CDR1 SGHDT, CDR2 YYEEEE. Study-level points and caveats: It was the authors' suggestion that each seasonal influenza vaccination recruits few new T cells.

This clonotype was seen only a few times. Its antigen is as yet unknown. This specimen was PBMCs from blood, taken less than 15 days before vaccination. This clonotype was sampled from a man aged 50 or older who received an inactivated influenza vaccine. The genes are TRBV5-6 and TRBJ2-1; D not certain. DNA of the CDR3: TGTGCCAGCAGCACCCAGTTCGGAGCCTACAATGAGCAGTTCTTC. Translated: CASSTQFGAYNEQFF.